This passage covers 11 T cell receptor beta chains from one sample sequenced in a study of shared clonotypes between healthy human individuals. Some clones are missing from TCRdb's copy, which holds only in-frame ones; the method was immunoSEQ multiplex PCR. The profile shows over 750,000 clones, around 96% of them singletons. Selected positively for CCR7 and CD45RO-negative, naive CD8 cells excluded terminally differentiated effector memory CD45RA+ cells. What was sequenced was naive CD8+ T cells sorted from blood. Every receptor here comes from a man aged 30 to 45 in good health.

The J gene is TRBJ2-7, the V gene TRBV6-1; 8 bases map to TRBD1. J gave up 3 bases and V 7 bases, and 8 bases lay outside the gene matches. CDR3 length: 14 residues. CDR1 and CDR2 from the germline V gene are MNHNS and SASEGT. The chain's CDR3 is CASIPGTGDYEQYF. In DNA form, the CDR3 reads TGTGCCAGCATCCCCGGGACAGGCGACTACGAGCAGTACTTC.

The chain recombines TRBV4-1 with TRBJ2-1; D is perhaps TRBD1 or TRBD2 (6 bases each). Germline V lookup: CDR1 MGHRA, CDR2 YSYEKL. The V end lost 7 bases, the J end lost 9 bases, and 19 bases lay between the germline ends. The CDR3 is made up of 14 amino acids. CDR3 nucleotides: TGCGCCAGCACTGGGGGGCAGGGTATCAGTGAGCAGTTCTTC. Amino acid sequence: CASTGGQGISEQFF.

The CDR3 region is CSAEWIETQYF. CDR3 nucleotides: TGCAGTGCTGAATGGATAGAGACCCAGTACTTC. The chain combines TRBV20-1 with TRBJ2-5; no reliable D call. The germline gives CDR1 DFQATT, CDR2 SNEGSKA (reference sequence). The V end lost 5 bases, the J end lost 4 bases, and 8 bases lay between the germline ends. The CDR3 totals 11 residues.

This rearrangement joins TRBV28 to TRBJ2-7; tentative D call: TRBD2 (5 bases). The germline gives CDR1 MDHEN, CDR2 SYDVKM. Trimming removed 3 bases from V and 6 bases from J, with 15 bases in between. The CDR3 totals 14 residues. The CDR3 spells CASSFLGLQVEQYF. CDR3 in DNA: TGTGCCAGCAGTTTTCTTGGACTCCAAGTCGAGCAGTACTTC.

V gene TRBV4-1 combines with J gene TRBJ2-5; weak D call: TRBD2 (6 bases). Trimming stripped 2 bases from V and 4 bases from J, with 17 bases between. The length of the CDR3 is 16 residues. Looked up from germline, CDR1 is MGHRA and CDR2 is YSYEKL. The CDR3 DNA reads as TGCGCCAGCAGCCAACGGGGCCAGGGAGGACGAGAGACCCAGTACTTC. Translated, it gives CASSQRGQGGRETQYF.

The chain uses TRBV28 and TRBJ2-7; 8 bases are a match to TRBD1. Looked up from germline, CDR1 is MDHEN and CDR2 is SYDVKM. The CDR3 sequence is 14 residues long. The J segment lost 4 bases and the V segment lost 5 bases, leaving 7 bases of the junction unmatched. The CDR3 region has the DNA TGTGCCAGCAGTCCTAGACAGGGGTTGTACGAGCAGTACTTC. Amino acids: CASSPRQGLYEQYF. The full variable domain, completed using reference TRBV28 and TRBJ2-7, is DVKVTQSSRYLVKRTGEKVFLECVQDMDHENMFWYRQDPGLGLRLIYFSYDVKMKEKGDIPEGYSVSREKKERFSLILESASTNQTSMYLCASSPRQGLYEQYFGPGTRLTVT.

V gene TRBV6-5 combines with J gene TRBJ2-7; possibly TRBD2 for D (6 bases). The CDR3 loop spans 15 amino acids. CDR1 and CDR2 from the germline V gene are MNHEY and SVGAGI. Trimming left V 5 bases short and J 3 bases short, with 17 bases between. The chain's CDR3 is CASSPLGTQGYEQYF. In DNA form, the CDR3 reads TGTGCCAGCAGTCCCCTGGGGACTCAAGGCTACGAGCAGTACTTC.

Notes on this clone: The same CDR3 is also encoded by other DNA sequences in this sample. The V call is TRBV6-5, the J call TRBJ2-7; 13 bases are shared with TRBD2. The V and J ends lost 0 bases and 3 bases, in that order; junction bases with no gene match: 2. Germline V gene sequence: CDR1 MNHEY, CDR2 SVGAGI. The CDR3 totals 16 residues. CDR3 bases: TGTGCCAGCAGTTACTCGGGACTAGCGGGATACTACGAGCAGTACTTC. It codes for CASSYSGLAGYYEQYF.

Only one count was recorded for this clone. This chain connects TRBV14 to TRBJ2-1; D possibly corresponds to TRBD1 (6 bases). V lost 4 bases and J 4 bases, leaving 14 bases between the germline ends. There are 15 residues in the CDR3. CDR1 and CDR2 (germline): SGHDN, FVKESK. CDR3 loop: CASSPLGDMYNEQFF. CDR3 coding DNA: TGTGCCAGCAGCCCCCTTGGGGACATGTACAATGAGCAGTTCTTC.

V gene TRBV6-5 combines with J gene TRBJ2-1; D is ambiguous. The CDR3 spans 14 residues. V lost 3 bases, J lost 7 bases, and 13 bases lay in between. CDR1 and CDR2 from the germline V gene are MNHEY and SVGAGI. The CDR3 nucleotides are TGTGCCAGCAGTTATCCAGAACGCTTAAATGAGCAGTTCTTC. Residues: CASSYPERLNEQFF.

Only one count was recorded for this clone. This chain connects TRBV19 to TRBJ1-3; 10 bases match TRBD1. The trim removed 7 bases at V and 3 bases at J, leaving 6 bases unmatched. From germline, CDR1 is LNHDA and CDR2 SQIVND (reference sequence). The CDR3 consists of 15 residues. CDR3 coding DNA: TGTGCCAGTAAAAGGGACAGGGGTCGTGGAAACACCATATATTTT. It codes for CASKRDRGRGNTIYF.